These 2 T cell receptor beta chains originate from one sample sequenced in a study of T cells in Graves' hyperthyroidism and ophthalmopathy. From RNA transcripts, TCR beta CDR3 regions were amplified. Using the HTBI primer set, a first-round RT-PCR was run on the TCR CDR3. TCRdb re-derived calls from the multiplex PCR reads in MiXCR, one entry per CDR3 protein. The sample carries around 520,000 distinct CDR3 sequences, around a quarter recorded once. Material for sequencing was blood. The source of these receptors is a woman aged 25 to 45 with Graves' ophthalmopathy.

This clonotype has a count of ten or more. This chain links TRBV4-1 with TRBJ2-2; 9 positions agree with TRBD1. This CDR3 is 15 amino acids long. The J segment lost 5 bases and the V segment lost 3 bases, leaving 4 bases of the junction unmatched. The germline V gene encodes CDR1 MGHRA and CDR2 YSYEKL. This chain's CDR3 is CASSQGQGSTGELFF. The CDR3 DNA reads TGCGCCAGCAGCCAGGGACAGGGATCTACCGGGGAGCTGTTTTTT.

This rearrangement joins TRBV20-1 to TRBJ2-2, with 11 positions matching TRBD2. This CDR3 has 16 residues. CDR1 is DFQATT and CDR2 is SNEGSKA in the germline V gene (reference sequence). V lost 2 bases, J lost 6 bases, and 8 bases stayed unmatched. The CDR3 is CSARPPGSGRAGELFF. The CDR3 DNA is TGCAGTGCTAGACCTCCGGGTAGCGGGAGGGCCGGGGAGCTGTTTTTT.